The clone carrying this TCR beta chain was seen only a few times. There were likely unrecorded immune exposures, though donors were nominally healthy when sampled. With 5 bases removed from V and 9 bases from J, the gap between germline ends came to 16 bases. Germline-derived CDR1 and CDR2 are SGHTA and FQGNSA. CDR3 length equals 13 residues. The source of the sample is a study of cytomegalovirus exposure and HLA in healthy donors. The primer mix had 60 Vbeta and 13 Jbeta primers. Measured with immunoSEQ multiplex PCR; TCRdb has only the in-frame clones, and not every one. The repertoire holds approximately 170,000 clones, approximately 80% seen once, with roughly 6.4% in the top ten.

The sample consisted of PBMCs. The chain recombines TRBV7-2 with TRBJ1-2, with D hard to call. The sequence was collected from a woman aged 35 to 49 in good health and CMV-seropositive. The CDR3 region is CASSVGLKASYTF. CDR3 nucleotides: TGTGCCAGCAGCGTAGGACTTAAGGCGAGCTACACCTTC.